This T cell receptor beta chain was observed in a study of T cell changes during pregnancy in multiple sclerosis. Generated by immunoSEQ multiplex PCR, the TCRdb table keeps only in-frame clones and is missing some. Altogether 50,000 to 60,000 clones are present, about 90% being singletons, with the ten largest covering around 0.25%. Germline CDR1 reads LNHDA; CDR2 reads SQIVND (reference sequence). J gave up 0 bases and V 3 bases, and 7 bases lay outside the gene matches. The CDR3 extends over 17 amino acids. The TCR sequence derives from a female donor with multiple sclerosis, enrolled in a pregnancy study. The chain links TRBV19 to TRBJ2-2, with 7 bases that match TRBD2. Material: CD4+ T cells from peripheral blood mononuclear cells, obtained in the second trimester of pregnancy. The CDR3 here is CASSILNRGANTGELFF. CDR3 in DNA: TGTGCCAGTAGTATTTTAAATCGGGGGGCGAACACCGGGGAGCTGTTTTTT. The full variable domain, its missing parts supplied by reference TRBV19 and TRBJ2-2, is DGGITQSPKYLFRKEGQNVTLSCEQNLNHDAMYWYRQDPGQGLRLIYYSQIVNDFQKGDIAEGYSVSREKKESFPLTVTSAQKNPTAFYLCASSILNRGANTGELFFGEGSRLTVL.